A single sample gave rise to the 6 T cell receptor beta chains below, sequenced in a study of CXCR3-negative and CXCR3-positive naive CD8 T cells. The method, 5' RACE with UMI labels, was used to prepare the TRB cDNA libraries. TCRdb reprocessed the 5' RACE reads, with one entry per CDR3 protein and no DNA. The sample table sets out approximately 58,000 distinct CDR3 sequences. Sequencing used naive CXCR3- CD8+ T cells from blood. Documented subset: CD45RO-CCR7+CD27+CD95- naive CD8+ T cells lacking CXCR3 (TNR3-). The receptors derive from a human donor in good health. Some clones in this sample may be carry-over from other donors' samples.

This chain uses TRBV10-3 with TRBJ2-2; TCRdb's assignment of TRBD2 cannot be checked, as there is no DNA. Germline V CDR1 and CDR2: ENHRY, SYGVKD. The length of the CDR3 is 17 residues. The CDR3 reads CAITLDRSGTVTGELFF.

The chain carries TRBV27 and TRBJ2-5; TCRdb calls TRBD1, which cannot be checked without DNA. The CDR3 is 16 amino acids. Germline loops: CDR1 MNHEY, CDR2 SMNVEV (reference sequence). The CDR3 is CASSLGQTGDQETQYF.

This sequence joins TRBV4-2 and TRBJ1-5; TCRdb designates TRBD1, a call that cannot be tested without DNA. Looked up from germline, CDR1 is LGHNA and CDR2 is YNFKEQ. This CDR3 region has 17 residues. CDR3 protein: CASSQDLTGVGVQPQHF.

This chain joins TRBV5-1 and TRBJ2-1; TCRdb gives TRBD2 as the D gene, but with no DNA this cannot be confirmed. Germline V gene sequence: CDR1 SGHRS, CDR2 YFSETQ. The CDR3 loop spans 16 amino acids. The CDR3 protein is CASSLSWTSGNNEQFF.

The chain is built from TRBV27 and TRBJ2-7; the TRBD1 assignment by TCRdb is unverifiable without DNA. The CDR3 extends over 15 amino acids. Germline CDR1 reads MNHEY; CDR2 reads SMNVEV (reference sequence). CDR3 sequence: CASSTTGTGSYEQYF.

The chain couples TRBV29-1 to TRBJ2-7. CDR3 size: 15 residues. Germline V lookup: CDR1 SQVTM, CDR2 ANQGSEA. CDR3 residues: CSVVERLGMSYEQYF.